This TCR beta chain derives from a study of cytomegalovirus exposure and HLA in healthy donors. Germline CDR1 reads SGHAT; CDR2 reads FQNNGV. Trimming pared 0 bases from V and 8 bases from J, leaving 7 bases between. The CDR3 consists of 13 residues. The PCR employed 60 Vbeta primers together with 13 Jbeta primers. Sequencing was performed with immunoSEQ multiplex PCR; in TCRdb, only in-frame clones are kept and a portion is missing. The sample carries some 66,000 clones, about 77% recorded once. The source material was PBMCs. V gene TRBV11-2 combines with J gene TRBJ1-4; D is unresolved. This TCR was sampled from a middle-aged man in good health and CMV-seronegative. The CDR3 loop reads CASSLEIGEKLFF. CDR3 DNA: TGTGCCAGCAGCTTAGAGATTGGCGAAAAACTGTTTTTT. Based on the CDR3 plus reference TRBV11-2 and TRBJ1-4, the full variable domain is EAGVAQSPRYKIIEKRQSVAFWCNPISGHATLYWYQQILGQGPKLLIQFQNNGVVDDSQLPKDRFSAERLKGVDSTLKIQPAKLEDSAVYLCASSLEIGEKLFFGSGTQLSVL.